These 9 T cell receptor beta chains share one sample of origin, sequenced in a study of OX40 agonist ivuxolimab in advanced cancers. Using immunoSEQ multiplex PCR, the repertoire was profiled, and TCRdb retains in-frame clones only, with some absent. Here the sample spans around 53,000 clones, 75% to 90% being singletons. Source: CD4+ or CD8+ T cells sorted from blood, taken in a trial of the OX40 agonist ivuxolimab. The source of these receptors is an adult with an advanced solid tumor such as melanoma, head and neck, liver or kidney cancer.

The genes are TRBV29-1 and TRBJ2-3, with 8 bases fitting TRBD2. The CDR3 has 18 residues. Germline CDR1 is SQVTM and CDR2 is ANQGSEA. Trimming cost V 3 bases and J 6 bases; bases outside gene matches: 20. CDR3 region: CSVDAYRAGTRGIDTQYF. The CDR3 nucleotides read TGCAGCGTTGACGCCTACAGGGCCGGGACTAGAGGGATCGATACGCAGTATTTT.

The chain employs TRBV11-2 and TRBJ1-1; unclear D gene. Germline CDR1 SGHAT, CDR2 FQNNGV. V was shortened by 7 bases and J by 0 bases, with 15 bases between the two germline ends. This CDR3 is 15 amino acids long. Here the CDR3 reads CASTWSGQMNTEAFF. The CDR3 bases are TGTGCCAGCACGTGGTCAGGTCAGATGAACACTGAAGCTTTCTTT.

The chain joins TRBV28 to TRBJ2-1; weak D call: TRBD2 (6 bases). CDR3 size: 15 residues. Trimming left V 2 bases short and J 1 base short, with 9 bases between. Germline CDR1 MDHEN, CDR2 SYDVKM. CDR3 sequence reads: CASSLMEGSYNEQFF. Here the CDR3 DNA reads TGTGCCAGCAGTTTAATGGAGGGATCCTACAATGAGCAGTTCTTC.

V and J are TRBV6-5 and TRBJ1-1; D remains unclear. Between the trimmed V and J ends, which lost 2 bases and 1 base, there was a span of 2 bases. CDR1 is MNHEY and CDR2 is SVGAGI in the germline V gene. There are 12 residues in the CDR3. The CDR3 coding sequence is TGTGCCAGCAGTTACAGGAACACTGAAGCTTTCTTT. Its protein product is CASSYRNTEAFF.

The chain combines TRBV7-8 with TRBJ2-2; D is uncertain. There are 12 residues in the CDR3. The germline V and J ends were trimmed by 4 bases and 4 bases, with 4 bases remaining between them. The germline V gene has CDR1 SGHVS and CDR2 FQNEAQ. The CDR3, as DNA: TGTGCCAGCAGCTGGTCCACCGGGGAGCTGTTTTTT. This encodes CASSWSTGELFF.

The chain has TRBV9 and TRBJ2-1; possibly TRBD1 or TRBD2 for D (5 bases each). CDR1 and CDR2 (germline): SGDLS, YYNGEE. Between the trimmed V and J ends, which lost 7 bases and 8 bases, there was a span of 19 bases. The CDR3 has 14 residues. The CDR3 sequence: CASSVGGSGDEQFF. CDR3 sequence (DNA): TGTGCCAGCTCCGTTGGGGGATCTGGCGATGAGCAGTTCTTC.

The chain couples TRBV4-3 to TRBJ1-1; no definite D call. There are 14 residues in the CDR3. Trimming left V 0 bases short and J 5 bases short, with 10 bases between. Germline CDR1 reads LGHNA; CDR2 reads YSLEER. CDR3: CASSQDSVATEAFF. The CDR3 bases are TGCGCCAGCAGCCAAGATTCCGTAGCGACTGAAGCTTTCTTT.

The chain recombines TRBV5-4 with TRBJ1-5; 8 nucleotides match TRBD1. CDR3 length: 17 amino acids. CDR1 and CDR2 from the germline V gene are SGHNT and YYREEE (reference sequence). Trimming cost V 2 bases and J 0 bases; bases outside gene matches: 7. The CDR3 region is CASSFKTGEYSNQPQHF. CDR3 sequence (DNA): TGTGCCAGCAGCTTTAAGACAGGGGAATATAGCAATCAGCCCCAGCATTTT.

This clone was recorded a few times. The V and J genes are TRBV7-9 and TRBJ1-2, with D tentatively TRBD1 (6 bases). The V gene lost 10 bases and the J gene lost 8 bases, with 23 bases spanning the gap. The V gene's germline CDR1 is SEHNR and CDR2 FQNEAQ (reference sequence). This CDR3 has 14 amino acids. CDR3 amino acids: CATRGSGTLGGYTF. DNA for the CDR3: TGTGCCACCCGTGGGAGCGGGACACTTGGGGGCTACACCTTC.